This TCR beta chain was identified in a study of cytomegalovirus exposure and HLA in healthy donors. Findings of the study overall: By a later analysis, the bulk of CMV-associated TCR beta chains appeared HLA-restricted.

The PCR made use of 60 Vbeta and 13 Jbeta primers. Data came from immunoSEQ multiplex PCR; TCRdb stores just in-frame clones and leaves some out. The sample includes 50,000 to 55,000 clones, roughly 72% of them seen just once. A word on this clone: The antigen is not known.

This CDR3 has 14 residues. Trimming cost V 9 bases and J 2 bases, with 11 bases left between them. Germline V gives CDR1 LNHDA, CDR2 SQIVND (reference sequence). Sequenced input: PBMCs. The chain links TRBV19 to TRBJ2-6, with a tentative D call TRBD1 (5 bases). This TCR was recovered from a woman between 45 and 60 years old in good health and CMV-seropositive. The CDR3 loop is CASMKGPGANVLTF. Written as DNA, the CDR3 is TGTGCCAGCATGAAGGGGCCTGGGGCCAACGTCCTGACTTTC.